This T cell receptor (beta chain) was captured in a study of tumor-infiltrating lymphocytes in primary liver carcinoma (dated by TCRdb to the late 2010s). For context, the study as a whole: Of the five patients, three men and two women aged 30 to 69 years, four had hepatocellular carcinoma and one had combined HCC and intrahepatic cholangiocarcinoma. For each liver tumor, the study sampled five regions along with adjacent normal tissue and blood, and applied TCRbeta repertoire sequencing, expression microarrays and whole-exome sequencing. The five patients had tumors of stage T1-T3 N0M0, with maximum diameters ranging from roughly 4.2 to 10 cm. To link TCRbeta repertoire diversity to the local molecular phenotype, the 20 to 30 tumor region samples were profiled with Agilent mRNA microarrays. Reproducibility between technical replicate repertoires was high, with correlation coefficients above 0.95 and mean shared-clone rates about 0.9. Roughly 3.5 to 7.5 million productive TCRbeta reads were obtained per sample, and no significant difference in read depth was found between tissue types. A total of roughly 35 specimens from 5 patients went through TCRbeta repertoire sequencing, namely 25 tumor regions, 5 adjacent noncancerous liver tissues and 5 peripheral blood samples.

Total RNA and DNA were co-extracted without cell sorting from about 19-30 mg of bulk tissue using the AllPrep DNA/RNA mini kit. Between November 2015 and early 2016, several patients in China with histopathologically diagnosed primary liver carcinoma had their tumors surgically resected. At the time of sampling, the patients had chronic HBV infection and had not received any treatment. Five spatially separated regions were sampled from each tumor: the superior, inferior, left-lateral and right-lateral poles, plus the tumor centre. According to histology, viable tumor cells made up more than 75% of every tumor sample. Fresh tumor and adjacent tissue pieces were bisected, with one half stored in RNAlater at -80 degrees C and the other half sent for histology. Using a constant-region primer and ProtoScript II reverse transcriptase, TCRbeta-specific cDNA was reverse-transcribed from approximately 0.55 ug total RNA. TCRbeta libraries were built with three nested multiplex PCR rounds, a slightly modified ARM-PCR procedure. Each of the first two PCR rounds ran for about 10 cycles using multiplex TRBV1-TRBV30 forward primers together with a Cbeta reverse primer. Sample barcodes and Illumina adapters were attached in a final 25-cycle PCR using Deep VentR polymerase. Before sequencing, amplicons of 200-500 bp were gel-purified using a QIAquick gel extraction kit. The TCRbeta amplicons were sequenced with 250-bp paired-end reads on an Illumina HiSeq 2500. Per the original workflow: Reads were quality-trimmed with Trimmomatic v0.33, and paired reads were merged with FLASH v1.2.11 to recover full CDR3 sequences. V, D and J germline segments were assigned to the rearranged TCRbeta sequences using MiGEC v1.2.1b. Clonotype statistics and Shannon-Wiener diversity indices were computed with VDJtools v1.0.0. To cut down on sampling bias, every analysis after diversity analysis relied on just the 250 most abundant clonotypes from each sample. TCRdb's own reprocessing of the public reads used fastp at Q25 and MiXCR and kept productive beta chains. Rows with one shared CDR3 protein collapse into an entry with the most common genes and DNA. TCRdb, not the authors, supplied the V and J calls. Recorded for this sample are roughly 120,000 distinct CDR3 sequences; roughly 69% of them occurred a single time. The ten largest clones take up approximately 9.9% of the sample.

V loses 6 bases, J loses 3 bases, and the germline ends lie 15 bases apart. The germline V gene yields MNHEY for CDR1 and SVGAGI for CDR2. The CDR3 measures 16 amino acids from cysteine to phenylalanine. Here the CDR3 DNA is all that survives: 48 bases in frame from base 1. What the research found in general, with its limitations: The study included only 4 to 6 patients, and the authors note findings should be validated in a larger study. Pairs of tumor regions showed greater repertoire overlap (mean around 36%) than tumor-adjacent pairs (approximately 17%) or tumor-blood pairs (approximately 14%), which is consistent with antigen-driven expansion. Because only the TCR beta chain was sequenced and unpaired alpha chains were not captured, true repertoire diversity is likely underestimated. Compared with blood, tumors had a significantly larger share of the repertoire taken up by the top 250 clones (p = 0.039). Only about 8-24% of top clones were present in all five regions of a tumor, suggesting spatial heterogeneity of tumor-infiltrating T cells. Bulk unsorted samples precluded comparing CD4+ and CD8+ T cell repertoires.

This clonotype was picked up many times. The antigen this receptor binds is unknown. Base qualities are not at hand, and no much larger clone is one base apart. Sequencing was performed on liver tumor tissue from sampling region 1. In the paper's terms, the cell subset or site label means: tumor region T1, superior pole. The chain is made from TRBV6-5 and TRBJ1-6; TRBD1 is possibly the D segment (5 matching bases). The sequence was obtained from an older woman with primary liver carcinoma and hepatitis B virus infection. The DNA sequence is TGTGCCAGCAGCAAAGAGAGGGGCAGCTATAATTCACCCCTCCACTTT. It is translated as CASSKERGSYNSPLHF.